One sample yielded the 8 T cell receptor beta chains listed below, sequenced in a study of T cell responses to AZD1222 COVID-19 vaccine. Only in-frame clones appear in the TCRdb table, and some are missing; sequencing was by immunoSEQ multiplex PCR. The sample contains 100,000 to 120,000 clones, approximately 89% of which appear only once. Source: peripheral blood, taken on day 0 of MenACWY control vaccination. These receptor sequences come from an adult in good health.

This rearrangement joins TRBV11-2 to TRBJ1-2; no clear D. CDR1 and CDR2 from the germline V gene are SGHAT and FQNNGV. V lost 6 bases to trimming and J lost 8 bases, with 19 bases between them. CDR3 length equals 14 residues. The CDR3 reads CASRAIAGSKGYTF. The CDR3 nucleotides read TGTGCCAGCAGGGCCATTGCGGGGAGTAAGGGCTACACCTTC.

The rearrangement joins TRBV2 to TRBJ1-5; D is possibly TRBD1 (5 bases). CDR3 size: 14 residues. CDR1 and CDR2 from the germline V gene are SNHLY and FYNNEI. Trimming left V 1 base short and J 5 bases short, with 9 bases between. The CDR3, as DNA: TGTGCCAGCAGTGAAGGTGCGGGGGATCAGCCCCAGCATTTT. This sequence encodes CASSEGAGDQPQHF. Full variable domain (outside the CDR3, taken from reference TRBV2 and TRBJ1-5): EPEVTQTPSHQVTQMGQEVILRCVPISNHLYFYWYRQILGQKVEFLVSFYNNEISEKSEIFDDQFSVERPDGSNFTLKIRSTKLEDSAMYFCASSEGAGDQPQHFGDGTRLSIL.

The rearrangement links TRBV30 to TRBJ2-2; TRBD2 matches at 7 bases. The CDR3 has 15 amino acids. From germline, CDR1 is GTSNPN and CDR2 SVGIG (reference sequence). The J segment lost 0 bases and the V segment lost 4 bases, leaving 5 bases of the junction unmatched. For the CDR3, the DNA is TGTGCCTGGACCCACGGACTAGCGAACACCGGGGAGCTGTTTTTT. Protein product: CAWTHGLANTGELFF. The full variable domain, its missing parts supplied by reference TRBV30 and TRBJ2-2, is SQTIHQWPATLVQPVGSPLSLECTVEGTSNPNLYWYRQAAGRGLQLLFYSVGIGQISSEVPQNLSASRPQDRQFILSSKKLLLSDSGFYLCAWTHGLANTGELFFGEGSRLTVL.

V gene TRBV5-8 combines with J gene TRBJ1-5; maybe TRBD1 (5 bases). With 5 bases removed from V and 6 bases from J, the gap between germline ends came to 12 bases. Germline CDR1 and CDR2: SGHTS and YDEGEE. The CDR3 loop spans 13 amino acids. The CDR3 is CASSIGALQPQHF. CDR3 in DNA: TGTGCCAGCAGTATCGGGGCCCTTCAGCCCCAGCATTTT.

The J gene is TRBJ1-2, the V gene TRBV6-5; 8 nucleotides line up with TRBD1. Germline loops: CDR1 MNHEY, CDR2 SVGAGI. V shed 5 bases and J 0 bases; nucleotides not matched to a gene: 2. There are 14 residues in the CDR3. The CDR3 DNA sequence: TGTGCCAGCAGTCCGACAGGGGCTAACTATGGCTACACCTTC. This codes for CASSPTGANYGYTF.

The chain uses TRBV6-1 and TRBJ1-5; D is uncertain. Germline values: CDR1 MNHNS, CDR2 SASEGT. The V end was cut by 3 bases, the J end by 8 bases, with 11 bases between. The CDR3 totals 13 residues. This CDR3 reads CASSEERAEPQHF. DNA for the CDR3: TGTGCCAGCAGTGAGGAGAGAGCGGAGCCCCAGCATTTT.

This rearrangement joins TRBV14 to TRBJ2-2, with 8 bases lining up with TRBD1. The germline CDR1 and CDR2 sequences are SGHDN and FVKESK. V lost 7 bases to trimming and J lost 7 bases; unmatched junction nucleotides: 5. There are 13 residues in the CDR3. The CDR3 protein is CASTRGQDGELFF. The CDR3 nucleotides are TGTGCCAGCACCAGGGGGCAGGACGGGGAGCTGTTTTTT.

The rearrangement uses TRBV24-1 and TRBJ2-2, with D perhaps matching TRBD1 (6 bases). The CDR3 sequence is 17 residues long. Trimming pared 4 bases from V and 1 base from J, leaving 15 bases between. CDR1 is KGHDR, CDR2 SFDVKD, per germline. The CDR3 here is CATSDFQQGWNTGELFF. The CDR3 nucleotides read TGTGCCACCAGTGACTTCCAACAGGGTTGGAACACCGGGGAGCTGTTTTTT.